The subject of this entry is one TCR beta chain. This sample stems from a study of blood T cell repertoires in COVID-19. In the study overall: Donors in the United States, Italy and Spain gave samples during acute or convalescent COVID-19. PBMCs, B-cell-depleted T cells, or T cells were the source of the cDNA or gDNA that made up the material.

Repertoires were generated with immunoSEQ multiplex PCR, while TCRdb's copy carries only in-frame clones and drops some. Counted here are a few hundred thousand clones, 65% to 90% occurring once; the ten biggest clones make up about 4.8%. Germline CDR1 is LGHNT and CDR2 is FRNRAP. Trimming took off 2 bases at V and 5 bases at J, with 4 bases between the two ends. The CDR3 has 12 residues. Sequenced: peripheral blood. This sequence originates from a man between 50 and 59 years old with acute or convalescent COVID-19. The V call is TRBV12-5, the J call TRBJ1-5; unclear D gene. The CDR3 region has the DNA TGTGCTAGTGGTTTGACACATCAGCCCCAGCATTTT. It codes for CASGLTHQPQHF.